This TCR beta chain was sequenced in a study of shared clonotypes between healthy human individuals. Study-wide findings and caveats: Large sequencing depth failed to make sorted-subset sequencing complete, rarefaction showed.

CD45RO negativity and positive selection for CCR7 defined naive CD8 cells, a population that excluded terminally differentiated effector memory CD45RA+ cells. To note about this clone: The target antigen is unknown.

The assay was immunoSEQ multiplex PCR, and TCRdb's table has in-frame clones only and misses some. Altogether about 2.2 million clones are present, more than 85% being singletons, with the ten largest covering 1.5% to 2%. CDR3 length: 15 amino acids. Germline V lookup: CDR1 MNHEY, CDR2 SMNVEV (reference sequence). V was pared by 7 bases and J by 1 base, with 14 bases between. The sample comprised naive CD8+ T cells from PBMCs. The chain couples TRBV27 to TRBJ2-1; D may be TRBD2 (5 bases). The source is a man between 18 and 35 years old in good health. Some clones in this sample may be carry-over from other donors' samples. The CDR3 DNA is TGTGCCAGCAATTTTGCACGGGGTTCCTACAATGAGCAGTTCTTC. It encodes CASNFARGSYNEQFF.